The TCR beta chain described here comes from a study of shared clonotypes between healthy human individuals. Study outcomes and limitations: Limited genetic and exposure-history diversity came from having few donors. A handful of donors showed sharing of around 5% of naive CD4 clonotypes.

Profiling relied on immunoSEQ multiplex PCR, and the TCRdb table lists in-frame clones only, not all of them. This sample has over 1.5 million clones, with approximately 98% found just once. The donor population consisted of healthy HIV-negative adults with no recent acute infections or vaccinations. Concerning this clone itself: What it binds is unknown.

V shed 0 bases and J shed 0 bases, with 10 bases lying between them. The CDR3 contains 16 residues. Germline V lookup: CDR1 SGHDT, CDR2 YYEEEE. The sequencing input was naive CD4+ T cells sorted from blood. Subset: CD45RA+ positively selected. V is TRBV5-6 and J is TRBJ1-5; tentatively, D is TRBD1 (5 bases). The receptor was derived from a man aged 30-40 years in good health. The CDR3 is CASSLGAGNSNQPQHF. The CDR3 DNA sequence: TGTGCCAGCAGCTTGGGGGCAGGGAATAGCAATCAGCCCCAGCATTTT. Full variable domain (remainder filled in from reference TRBV5-6 and TRBJ1-5): DAGVTQSPTHLIKTRGQQVTLRCSPKSGHDTVSWYQQALGQGPQFIFQYYEEEERQRGNFPDRFSGHQFPNYSSELNVNALLLGDSALYLCASSLGAGNSNQPQHFGDGTRLSIL.